This T cell receptor (beta chain) was profiled in a study of vaccination effects on CD4 cells after COVID-19. The CDR3 runs 15 residues. Trimming stripped 0 bases from V and 6 bases from J, with 12 bases between. Germline CDR1 and CDR2: SEHNR and FQNEAQ (reference sequence). This table comes from immunoSEQ multiplex PCR, and its TCRdb copy is limited to in-frame clones, with some not included. The table includes roughly 70,000 clones, 60% to 75% detected once. Concerning this clone itself: What it binds is unknown.

Antigen-specific CD4+ T cells expanded by the ViraFEST assay with viral peptide pools were then sequenced. Isolation of CD4+ T cells took place after 10 days of culture. A positive SARS-CoV-2 PCR test fell between March and December 2020. Half of the medium was exchanged for IL-2 medium on both days 3 and 7. Sequenced material: CD4+ T cells from PBMCs cultured with HIV peptides, taken before COVID-19 vaccination. The subset here: HIV-1 Nef peptide pool negative control/reference culture. The source is a human donor who had a prior SARS-CoV-2 infection. The chain uses TRBV7-9 and TRBJ2-1; D gene uncertain. The CDR3: CASSLAISRGNEQFF. The CDR3 bases are TGTGCCAGCAGCTTAGCGATTTCCCGCGGCAATGAGCAGTTCTTC.